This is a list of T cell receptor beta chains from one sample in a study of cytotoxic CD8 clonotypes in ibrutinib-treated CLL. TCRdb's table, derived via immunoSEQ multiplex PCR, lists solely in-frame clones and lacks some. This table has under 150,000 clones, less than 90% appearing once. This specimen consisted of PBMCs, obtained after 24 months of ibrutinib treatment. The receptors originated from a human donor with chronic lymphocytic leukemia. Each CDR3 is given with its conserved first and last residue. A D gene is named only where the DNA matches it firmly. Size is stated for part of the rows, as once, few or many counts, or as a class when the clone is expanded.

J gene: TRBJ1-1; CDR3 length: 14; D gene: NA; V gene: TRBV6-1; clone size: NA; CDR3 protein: CASSISYRDTEAFF; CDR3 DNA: TGTGCCAGCAGTATCAGCTACAGGGACACTGAAGCTTTCTTT
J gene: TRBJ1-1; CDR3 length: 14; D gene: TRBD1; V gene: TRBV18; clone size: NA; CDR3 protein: CASSAQGMNTEAFF; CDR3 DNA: TGTGCCAGCTCAGCACAGGGGATGAACACTGAAGCTTTCTTT
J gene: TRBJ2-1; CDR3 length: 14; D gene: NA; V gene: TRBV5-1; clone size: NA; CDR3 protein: CASSLSSVGYEQFF; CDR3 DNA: TGCGCCAGCAGCTTGAGCTCAGTTGGATATGAGCAGTTCTTC
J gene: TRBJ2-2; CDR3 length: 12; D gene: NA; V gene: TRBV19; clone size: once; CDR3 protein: CASTGNTGELFF; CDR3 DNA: TGTGCCAGTACAGGGAACACCGGGGAGCTGTTTTTT
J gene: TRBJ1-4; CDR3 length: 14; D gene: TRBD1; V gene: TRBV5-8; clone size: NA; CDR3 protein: CASSSPGTAEKLFF; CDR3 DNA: TGTGCCAGCAGCTCGCCCGGGACAGCTGAAAAACTGTTTTTT
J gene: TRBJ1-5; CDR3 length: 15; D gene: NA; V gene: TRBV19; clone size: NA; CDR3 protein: CASKTGRGPNQPQHF; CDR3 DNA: TGTGCCAGTAAAACAGGGAGGGGTCCCAATCAGCCCCAGCATTTT
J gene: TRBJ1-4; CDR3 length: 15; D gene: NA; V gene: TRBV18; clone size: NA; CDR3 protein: CASSPSTPLGEKLFF; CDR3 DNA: TGTGCCAGCTCACCCTCAACACCCCTGGGGGAAAAACTGTTTTTT
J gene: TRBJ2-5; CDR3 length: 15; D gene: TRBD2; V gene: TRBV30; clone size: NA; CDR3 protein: CAWTEGTSPTETQYF; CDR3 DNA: TGTGCCTGGACGGAAGGGACTAGCCCCACAGAGACCCAGTACTTC
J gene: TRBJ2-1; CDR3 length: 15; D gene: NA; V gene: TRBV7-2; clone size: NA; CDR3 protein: CASSLAAGTYNEQFF; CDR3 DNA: TGTGCCAGCAGCTTAGCCGCAGGGACCTACAATGAGCAGTTCTTC
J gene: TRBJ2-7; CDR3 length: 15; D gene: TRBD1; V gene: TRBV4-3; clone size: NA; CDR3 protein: CASSLQGDGAYEQYF; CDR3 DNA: TGCGCCAGCAGCCTCCAGGGGGACGGTGCCTACGAGCAGTACTTC
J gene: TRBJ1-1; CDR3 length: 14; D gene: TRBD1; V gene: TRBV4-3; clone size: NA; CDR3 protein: CASSRRQGSTEAFF; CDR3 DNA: TGCGCCAGCAGCCGCAGACAGGGGAGCACTGAAGCTTTCTTT
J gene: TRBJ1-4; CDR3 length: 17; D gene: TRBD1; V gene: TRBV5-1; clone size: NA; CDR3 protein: CASSLGTDFATNEKLFF; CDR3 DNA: TGCGCCAGCAGCTTAGGGACAGACTTTGCAACTAATGAAAAACTGTTTTTT
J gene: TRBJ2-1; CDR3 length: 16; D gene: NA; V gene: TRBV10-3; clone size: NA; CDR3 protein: CAISEFGQGRGNEQFF; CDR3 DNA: TGTGCCATCAGTGAGTTTGGGCAGGGAAGAGGCAATGAGCAGTTCTTC
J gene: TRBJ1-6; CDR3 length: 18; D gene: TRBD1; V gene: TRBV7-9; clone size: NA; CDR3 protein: CASSLLSAGGTYNSPLHF; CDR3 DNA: TGTGCCAGCAGCTTATTATCGGCAGGGGGCACCTATAATTCACCCCTCCACTTT
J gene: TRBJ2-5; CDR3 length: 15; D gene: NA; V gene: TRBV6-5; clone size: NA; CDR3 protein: CASSMYRVPQETQYF; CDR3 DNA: TGTGCCAGCAGTATGTACAGGGTCCCCCAAGAGACCCAGTACTTC
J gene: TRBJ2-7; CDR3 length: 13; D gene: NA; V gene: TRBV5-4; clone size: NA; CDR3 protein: CASSEMVTYEQYF; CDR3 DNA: TGTGCCAGCAGTGAGATGGTGACCTACGAGCAGTACTTC
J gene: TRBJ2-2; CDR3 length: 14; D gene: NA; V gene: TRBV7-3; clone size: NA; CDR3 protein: CASSLYTNTGELFF; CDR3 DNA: TGTGCCAGCAGCTTGTACACGAACACCGGGGAGCTGTTTTTT
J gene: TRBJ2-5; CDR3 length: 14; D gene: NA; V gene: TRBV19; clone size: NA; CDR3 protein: CASSTDGTGETQYF; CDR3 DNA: TGTGCCAGTAGTACGGACGGCACCGGGGAGACCCAGTACTTC
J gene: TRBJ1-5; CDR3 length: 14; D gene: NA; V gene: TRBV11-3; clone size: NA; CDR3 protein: CASSLVGSGQPQHF; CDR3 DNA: TGTGCCAGCAGCTTAGTGGGGTCGGGTCAGCCCCAGCATTTT
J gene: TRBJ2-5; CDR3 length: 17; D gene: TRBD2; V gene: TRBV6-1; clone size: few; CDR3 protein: CASSAGLAGGRQETQYF; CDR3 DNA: TGTGCCAGCAGTGCCGGACTAGCGGGGGGGAGACAAGAGACCCAGTACTTC
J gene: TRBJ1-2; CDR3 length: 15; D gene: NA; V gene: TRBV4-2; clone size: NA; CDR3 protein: CASSQARGSNYGYTF; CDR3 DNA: TGTGCCAGCAGCCAGGCAAGAGGATCAAACTATGGCTACACCTTC
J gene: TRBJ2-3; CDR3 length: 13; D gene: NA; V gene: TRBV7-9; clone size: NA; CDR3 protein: CASSLVGGDTQYF; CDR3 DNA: TGTGCCAGCAGCTTAGTAGGGGGGGATACGCAGTATTTT
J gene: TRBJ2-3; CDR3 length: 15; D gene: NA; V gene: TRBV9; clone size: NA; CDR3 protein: CASSVRRTSTDTQYF; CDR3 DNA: TGTGCCAGCAGCGTCAGAAGAACTAGCACAGATACGCAGTATTTT
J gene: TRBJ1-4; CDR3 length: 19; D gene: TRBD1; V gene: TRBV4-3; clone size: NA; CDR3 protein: CASSQVAGTGGPNNEKLFF; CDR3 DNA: TGCGCCAGCAGCCAAGTTGCCGGGACAGGGGGTCCTAATAATGAAAAACTGTTTTTT
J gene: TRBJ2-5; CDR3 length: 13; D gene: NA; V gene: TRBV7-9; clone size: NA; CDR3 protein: CASSLNRVETQYF; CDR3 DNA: TGTGCCAGCAGCTTAAACAGGGTTGAGACCCAGTACTTC
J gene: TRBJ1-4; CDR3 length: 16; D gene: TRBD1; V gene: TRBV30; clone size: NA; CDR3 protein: CAWSLPPTGGSEKLFF; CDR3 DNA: TGTGCCTGGAGCTTACCCCCCACAGGGGGCTCTGAAAAACTGTTTTTT
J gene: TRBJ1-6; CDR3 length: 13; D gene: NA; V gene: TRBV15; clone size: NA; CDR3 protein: CATSGQNNSPLHF; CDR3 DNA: TGTGCCACCAGCGGACAGAATAATTCACCCCTCCACTTT
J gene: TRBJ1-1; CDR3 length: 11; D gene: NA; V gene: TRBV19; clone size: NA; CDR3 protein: CASSDLTEAFF; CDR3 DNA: TGTGCCAGTAGCGATCTCACTGAGGCTTTCTTT
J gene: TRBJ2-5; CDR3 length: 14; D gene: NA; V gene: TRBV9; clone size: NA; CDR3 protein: CASSSRLDQETQYF; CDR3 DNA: TGTGCCAGCAGCTCCCGACTAGACCAAGAGACCCAGTACTTC
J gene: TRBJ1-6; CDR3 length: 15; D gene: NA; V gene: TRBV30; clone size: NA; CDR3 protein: CAWKPMTVKHSPLHF; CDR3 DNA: TGTGCCTGGAAACCAATGACAGTAAAGCATTCACCCCTCCACTTT
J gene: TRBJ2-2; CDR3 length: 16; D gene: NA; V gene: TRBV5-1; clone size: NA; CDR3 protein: CASYLTTRVVSGELFF; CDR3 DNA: TGCGCCAGCTACCTCACAACCAGGGTTGTGAGCGGGGAGCTGTTTTTT
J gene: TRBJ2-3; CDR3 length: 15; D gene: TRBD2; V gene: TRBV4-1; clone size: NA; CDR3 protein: CASSQQLAGGPTQYF; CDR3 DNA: TGCGCCAGCAGCCAACAACTAGCGGGGGGTCCAACGCAGTATTTT
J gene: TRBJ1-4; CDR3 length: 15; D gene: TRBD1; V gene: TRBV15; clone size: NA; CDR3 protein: CATSARDRVKEKLFF; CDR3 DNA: TGTGCCACCAGTGCTCGGGACAGGGTAAAAGAAAAACTGTTTTTT
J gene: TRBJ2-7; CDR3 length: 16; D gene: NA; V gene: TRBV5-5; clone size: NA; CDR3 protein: CASSPQGGGSSYEQYF; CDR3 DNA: TGTGCCAGCAGCCCACAAGGAGGAGGAAGCTCCTACGAGCAGTACTTC
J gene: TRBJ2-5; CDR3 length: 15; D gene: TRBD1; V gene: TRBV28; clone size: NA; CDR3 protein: CASSPSTGFQETQYF; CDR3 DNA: TGTGCCAGCAGTCCCTCGACAGGGTTTCAAGAGACCCAGTACTTC
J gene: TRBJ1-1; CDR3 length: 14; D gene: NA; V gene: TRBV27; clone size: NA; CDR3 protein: CASSSHEGGEGAFF; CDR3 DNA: TGTGCCAGCAGTTCCCATGAGGGGGGCGAGGGGGCTTTCTTT
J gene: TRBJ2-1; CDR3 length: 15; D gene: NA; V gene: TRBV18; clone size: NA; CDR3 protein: CASSPIGQSYNEQFF; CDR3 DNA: TGTGCCAGCTCACCAATAGGACAGTCTTACAATGAGCAGTTCTTC
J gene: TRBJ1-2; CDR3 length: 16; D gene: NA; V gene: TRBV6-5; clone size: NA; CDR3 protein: CASSSTPVPLSDGYTF; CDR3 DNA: TGTGCCAGCAGTTCTACCCCGGTACCCCTAAGTGATGGCTACACCTTC
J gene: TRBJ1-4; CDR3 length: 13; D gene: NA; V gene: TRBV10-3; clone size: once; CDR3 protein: CAISPRAGGNLFF; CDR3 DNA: TGTGCCATCAGTCCTCGGGCTGGGGGGAACCTGTTTTTT
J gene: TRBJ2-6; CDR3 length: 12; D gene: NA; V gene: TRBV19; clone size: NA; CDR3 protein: CATDSGANVLTF; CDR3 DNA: TGTGCCACCGACTCTGGGGCCAACGTCCTGACTTTC
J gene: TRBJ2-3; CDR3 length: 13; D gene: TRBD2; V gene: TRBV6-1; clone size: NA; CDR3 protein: CASKGTRRDTQYF; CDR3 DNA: TGTGCCAGCAAAGGGACTAGGAGAGATACGCAGTATTTT
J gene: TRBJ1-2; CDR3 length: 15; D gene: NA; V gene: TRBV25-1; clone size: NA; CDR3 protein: CASSANRGGHTGYTF; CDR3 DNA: TGTGCCAGCAGTGCAAATAGGGGGGGGCATACTGGCTACACCTTC
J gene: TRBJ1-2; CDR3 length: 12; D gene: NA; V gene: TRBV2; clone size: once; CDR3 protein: CASKRQAYGYTF; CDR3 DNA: TGTGCCAGCAAACGACAGGCCTATGGCTACACCTTC